One sample yielded the 8 T cell receptor beta chains listed below, sequenced in a study of T cells in Graves' hyperthyroidism and ophthalmopathy. TCR beta CDR3 region amplification was performed from RNA transcripts. During a first-round RT-PCR of the TCR CDR3, the HTBI primer set was used. MiXCR was run by TCRdb on the multiplex PCR reads, yielding one entry per CDR3 protein. The table shows 480,000 or so distinct CDR3 sequences, with approximately 15% occurring only once. The sample was blood. All receptors derive from a woman aged 18-29 years with Graves' hyperthyroidism.

The sample holds many counts of this clonotype. V gene TRBV2 combines with J gene TRBJ1-6; D gene ambiguous. V was shortened by 8 bases and J by 10 bases, with 15 bases between the two germline ends. The length of the CDR3 is 13 residues. Germline V lookup: CDR1 SNHLY, CDR2 FYNNEI. The CDR3 region is CASSLRAESPLHF. The DNA for the CDR3 is TGTGCCAGCTCCCTTAGGGCGGAATCACCCCTCCACTTT.

This clonotype appeared many times. The chain links TRBV7-9 to TRBJ2-1; possible D gene TRBD2, 6 bases. In germline, CDR1 is SEHNR, CDR2 FQNEAQ (reference sequence). V was pared by 4 bases and J by 9 bases, with 10 bases between. The CDR3 sequence is 12 residues long. CDR3 DNA sequence: TGTGCCAGCAGCTCGGACTACTTTGAGCAGTTCTTC. Its protein is CASSSDYFEQFF.

This clonotype occurred once. Being one base from a much bigger clone, this may be a read error. The V and J genes are TRBV27 and TRBJ2-1; D is perhaps TRBD1 or TRBD2 (6 bases each). CDR3 size: 15 residues. Per germline, CDR1 MNHEY and CDR2 SMNVEV (reference sequence). The CDR3 reads CPSGRGRDSYNEQFF. As DNA, the CDR3 is TGTCCCAGCGGCCGGGGGCGGGACTCCTACAATGAGCAGTTCTTC.

Turning to this clonotype: The germline gene is not matched at one end of the junction; a read error may be the cause. The chain combines TRBV27 with TRBJ1-1; D gene uncertain. This CDR3 is built from 16 residues. CDR1 is MNHEY, CDR2 SMNVEV, per germline (reference sequence). The CDR3 DNA reads TGTGCCGGCAGTCCCCTCGGCGGGGTGAAGAACACTGAAGCTTTCTTT. Translated, it gives CAGSPLGGVKNTEAFF.

This clonotype was seen many times. The V and J genes are TRBV7-3 and TRBJ2-5; D possibly uses TRBD1 or TRBD2 (5 bases each). V lost 0 bases and J lost 5, with 13 bases in between. There are 15 residues in the CDR3. Germline values: CDR1 SGHTA, CDR2 FQGTGA. In DNA, the CDR3 is TGTGCCAGCAGCTTAACTTCCGGGGCGCGGGAGACCCAGTACTTC. It is translated as CASSLTSGARETQYF.

This clonotype has a count of ten or more. The chain employs TRBV27 and TRBJ2-6, with no clear D. V shed 10 bases and J shed 0 bases, with 19 bases lying between them. This CDR3 is 17 amino acids long. Germline CDR1 is MNHEY and CDR2 is SMNVEV (reference sequence). The chain's CDR3 is CATSPQNHGSGANVLTF. CDR3 nucleotide sequence: TGTGCCACCAGCCCTCAAAACCACGGCTCTGGGGCCAACGTCCTGACTTTC. Supplemented by reference TRBV27 and TRBJ2-6, the full variable domain reads EAQVTQNPRYLITVTGKKLTVTCSQNMNHEYMSWYRQDPGLGLRQIYYSMNVEVTDKGDVPEGYKVSRKEKRNFPLILESPSPNQTSLYFCATSPQNHGSGANVLTFGAGSRLTVL.

This clonotype was picked up many times. This chain joins TRBV12-3 or TRBV12-4 and TRBJ2-1; 9 bases match TRBD2. V lost 5 bases, J lost 4 bases, and 6 bases stayed unmatched. The CDR3 has 15 amino acids. The CDR3 loop is CASSRRLAAYNEQFF. The DNA for the CDR3 is TGTGCCAGCAGTCGCCGACTAGCGGCGTACAATGAGCAGTTCTTC.

The table lists this clonotype with many counts. The chain joins TRBV2 to TRBJ2-1; D may correspond to TRBD1 or TRBD2 (5 bases each). The CDR3 spans 11 residues. The ends were cut back, 4 bases at V and 11 bases at J, with 9 bases in the middle. CDR1 is SNHLY and CDR2 is FYNNEI in the germline V gene. CDR3 bases: TGTGCCAGCAGTGTGGGGGTAAAGCAGTTCTTC. Encoded protein: CASSVGVKQFF.